The source of this TCR beta chain is a study of blood T cell repertoires in COVID-19. Background on the study: PBMCs, B-cell-depleted T cells, or T cells were the source of the cDNA or gDNA that made up the material.

Per the original data handling: From reference gene primer amplification, estimates of nucleated cell counts were derived. TCRdb's table, derived via immunoSEQ multiplex PCR, lists solely in-frame clones and lacks some. The V and J calls and the clone size are those of that table, but D and trimming were determined from the DNA. The data show tens of thousands of clones, approximately 80% seen once. This CDR3 has 16 amino acids. The ends lost 8 bases at V and 5 bases at J; junction bases unmatched: 11. Germline V lookup: CDR1 LNHDA, CDR2 SQIVND (reference sequence). The sample holds one count of this clone.

The rearrangement links TRBV19 to TRBJ2-1; 11 nucleotides agree with TRBD2. The TCR comes from a woman aged 80 or over with acute or convalescent COVID-19. Input material: peripheral blood. CDR3 region: CASEPLAGGIHNEQFF. Written as DNA, the CDR3 is TGTGCCAGTGAGCCGCTAGCGGGGGGTATTCACAATGAGCAGTTCTTC.